The T cell receptor (beta chain) under discussion was sequenced for a study of blood T cell repertoires in COVID-19. Across the whole study: COVID-19 samples from acute and convalescent phases originated in the United States, Italy and Spain. The cDNA or gDNA used as material had been derived from T cells, B-cell-depleted T cells, or PBMCs.

Trimming removed 1 base from V and 0 bases from J, with 9 bases in between. The CDR3 is made up of 16 amino acids. Germline V CDR1 and CDR2: LGHNA, YSLEER. Under the authors' procedure: By means of reference gene primer amplification, nucleated cell counts were estimated. The method was immunoSEQ multiplex PCR; TCRdb's version includes in-frame clones alone and lacks a portion of them. V and J calls and clone size come straight from that table; D and trimming were deduced from the DNA. The sample has about 110,000 clones, over 65% seen once; the top ten hold about 2%. The sample was peripheral blood. The V call is TRBV4-3, the J call TRBJ1-4; D uncertain. The TCR comes from a woman aged 40-49 years with acute or convalescent COVID-19. The CDR3: CASSQAHGATNEKLFF. The CDR3 region has the DNA TGCGCCAGCAGCCAAGCACACGGGGCAACTAATGAAAAACTGTTTTTT.